This T cell receptor beta chain was recovered during a study of blood T cell repertoires in COVID-19. The wider study: In each case, the material was cDNA or gDNA derived from T cells, B-cell-depleted T cells, or PBMCs.

The table lists this clone with a count of one. The repertoire was sequenced with immunoSEQ multiplex PCR; TCRdb's copy has only in-frame clones and lacks some. The sample holds more than 400,000 clones, 90% seen once. Participants were aged 18 to 89 years from roughly 26 US areas. Cohorts were based on clinical histories the participants reported. Symptom resolution, clearance, or two negative PCRs marked the recovered donors of Cohort 3. This CDR3 is 16 amino acids long. V trimming: 0 bases; J trimming: 1 base; junction bases outside the gene matches: 4. CDR1 and CDR2 (germline): SGDLS, YYNGEE. The source material was PBMCs or T cells enriched from blood (not recorded which). The clonotype comes from a man between 18 and 35 years old who had recovered from COVID-19. The chain joins TRBV9 to TRBJ2-3; 8 bases match TRBD1. CDR3 bases: TGTGCCAGCAGCGTAGCAGGGGGCGCCGGCACAGATACGCAGTATTTT. It yields the protein CASSVAGGAGTDTQYF.